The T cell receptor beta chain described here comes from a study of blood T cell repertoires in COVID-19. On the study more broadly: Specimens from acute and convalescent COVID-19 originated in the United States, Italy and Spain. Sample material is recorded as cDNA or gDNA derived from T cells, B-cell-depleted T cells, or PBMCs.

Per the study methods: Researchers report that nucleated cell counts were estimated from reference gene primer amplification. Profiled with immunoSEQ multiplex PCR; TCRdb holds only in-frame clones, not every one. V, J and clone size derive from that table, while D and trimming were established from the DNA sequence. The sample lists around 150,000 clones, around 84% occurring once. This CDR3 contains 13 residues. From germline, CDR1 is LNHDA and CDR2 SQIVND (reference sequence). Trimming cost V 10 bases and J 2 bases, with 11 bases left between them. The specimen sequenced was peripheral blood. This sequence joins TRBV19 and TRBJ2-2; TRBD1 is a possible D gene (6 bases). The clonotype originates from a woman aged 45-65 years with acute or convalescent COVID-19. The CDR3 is CATQQGNTGELFF. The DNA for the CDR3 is TGTGCCACACAACAGGGAAACACCGGGGAGCTGTTTTTT.